Below, one T cell receptor (beta chain) is given with its context. What it binds is not known. Clones were sequenced by immunoSEQ multiplex PCR, and TCRdb holds only the in-frame ones, with some missing. The sample has over 10,000 clones; about 72% are singletons. The data are from a study of tumor-infiltrating lymphocytes in localized non-small cell lung cancer. Notes on the study in general: Not all patients were TCR sequenced, owing to tissue quantity. Each assay used a separate piece of the same tissue.

In germline, CDR1 is SEHNR, CDR2 FQNEAQ (reference sequence). Trimming stripped 0 bases from V and 3 bases from J, with 6 bases between. CDR3 length: 14 amino acids. The clonotype comes from a human donor with non-small cell lung cancer. The J gene is TRBJ1-3, the V gene TRBV7-9, with unresolved D. Sequencing was carried out using uninvolved lung tissue not adjacent to the tumor. The CDR3 loop reads CASSLAGIGNTIYF. DNA of the CDR3: TGTGCCAGCAGCTTAGCAGGAATTGGAAACACCATATATTTT.